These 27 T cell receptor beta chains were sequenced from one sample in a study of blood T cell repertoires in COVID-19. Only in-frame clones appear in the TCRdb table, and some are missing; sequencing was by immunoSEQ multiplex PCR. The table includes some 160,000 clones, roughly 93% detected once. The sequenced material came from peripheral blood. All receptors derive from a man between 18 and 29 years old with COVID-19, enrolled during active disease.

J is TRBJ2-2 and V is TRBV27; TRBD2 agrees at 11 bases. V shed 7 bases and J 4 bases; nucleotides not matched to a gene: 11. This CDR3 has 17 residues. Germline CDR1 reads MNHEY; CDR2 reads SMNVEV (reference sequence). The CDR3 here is CASNPHSGRASTGELFF. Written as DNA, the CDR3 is TGTGCCAGCAATCCTCATAGCGGGAGGGCTTCCACCGGGGAGCTGTTTTTT.

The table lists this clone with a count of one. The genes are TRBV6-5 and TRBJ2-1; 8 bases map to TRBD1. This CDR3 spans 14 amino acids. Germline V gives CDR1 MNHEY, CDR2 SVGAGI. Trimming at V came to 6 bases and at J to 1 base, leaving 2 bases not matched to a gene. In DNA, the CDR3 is TGTGCCAGCAGAGACAGGGGATCCTACAATGAGCAGTTCTTC. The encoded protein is CASRDRGSYNEQFF.

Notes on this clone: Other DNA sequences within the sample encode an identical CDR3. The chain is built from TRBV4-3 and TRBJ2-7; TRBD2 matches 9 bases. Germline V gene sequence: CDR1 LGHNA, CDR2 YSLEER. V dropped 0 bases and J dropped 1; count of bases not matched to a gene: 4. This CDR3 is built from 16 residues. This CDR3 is CASSQDRLAGSYEQYF. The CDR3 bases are TGCGCCAGCAGCCAAGATAGGCTAGCGGGATCCTACGAGCAGTACTTC.

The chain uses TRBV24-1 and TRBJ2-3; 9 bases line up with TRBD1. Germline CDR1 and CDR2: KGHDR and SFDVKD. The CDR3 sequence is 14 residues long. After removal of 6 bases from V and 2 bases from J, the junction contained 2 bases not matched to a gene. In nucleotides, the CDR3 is TGTGCCACCAGTACAGGGGGCTACACAGATACGCAGTATTTT. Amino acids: CATSTGGYTDTQYF.

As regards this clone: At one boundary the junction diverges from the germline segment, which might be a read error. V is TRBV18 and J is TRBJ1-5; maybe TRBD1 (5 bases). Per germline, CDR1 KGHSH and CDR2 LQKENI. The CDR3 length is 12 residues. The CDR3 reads CASSPGRQPQHF. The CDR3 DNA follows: TGTGCCAGTTCACCAGGGCGCCAGCCCCAGCATTTT.

The CDR3 loop is CASSSFSNYGYTF. Written as DNA, the CDR3 is TGTGCCAGCAGCTCCTTCTCTAACTATGGCTACACCTTC. This sequence joins TRBV13 and TRBJ1-2; D is undetermined. The CDR3 contains 13 residues. CDR1 PRHDT and CDR2 FYEKMQ come from the germline V gene (reference sequence). Trimming pared 4 bases from V and 0 bases from J, leaving 6 bases between.

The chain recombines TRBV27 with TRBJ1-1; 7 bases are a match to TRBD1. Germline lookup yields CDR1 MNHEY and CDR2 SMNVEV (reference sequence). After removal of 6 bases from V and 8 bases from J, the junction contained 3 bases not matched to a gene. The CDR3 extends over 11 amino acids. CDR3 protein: CASRGGQEAFF. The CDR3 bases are TGTGCCAGCAGAGGGGGACAGGAAGCTTTCTTT.

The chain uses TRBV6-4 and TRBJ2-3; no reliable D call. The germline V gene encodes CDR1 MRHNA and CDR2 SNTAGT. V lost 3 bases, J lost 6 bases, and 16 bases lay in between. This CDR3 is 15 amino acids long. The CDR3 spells CASSEVLLGWDTQYF. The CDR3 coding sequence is TGTGCCAGCAGTGAGGTACTCCTCGGGTGGGATACGCAGTATTTT.

CDR3 nucleotide sequence: TGTGCCAGTTCGGGACTAGCGGGGCGGTACACAGATACGCAGTATTTT. It encodes CASSGLAGRYTDTQYF. The chain links TRBV19 to TRBJ2-3; 13 bases are a match to TRBD2. With V trimmed by 8 bases and J by 2 bases, 7 bases remained unmatched. Germline lookup yields CDR1 LNHDA and CDR2 SQIVND (reference sequence). The CDR3 extends over 16 amino acids.

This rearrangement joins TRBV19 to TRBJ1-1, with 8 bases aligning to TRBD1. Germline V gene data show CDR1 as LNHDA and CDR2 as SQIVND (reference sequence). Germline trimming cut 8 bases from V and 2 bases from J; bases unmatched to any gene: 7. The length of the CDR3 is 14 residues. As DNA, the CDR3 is TGTGCCAGTTCCCGGGACAGGTTTAACACTGAAGCTTTCTTT. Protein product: CASSRDRFNTEAFF.

CDR3 DNA sequence: TGTGCCAGCTCACCTGGGACTAGCGGGTACAATGAGCAGTTCTTC. Translated, it gives CASSPGTSGYNEQFF. The J gene is TRBJ2-1, the V gene TRBV18; 12 positions agree with TRBD2. CDR1 and CDR2 (germline): KGHSH, LQKENI. Unmatched junction bases numbered 1, after V lost 3 bases and J lost 4 bases. The CDR3 sequence is 15 residues long. The full variable domain, completed using reference TRBV18 and TRBJ2-1, is NAGVMQNPRHLVRRRGQEARLRCSPMKGHSHVYWYRQLPEEGLKFMVYLQKENIIDESGMPKERFSAEFPKEGPSILRIQQVVRGDSAAYFCASSPGTSGYNEQFFGPGTRLTVL.

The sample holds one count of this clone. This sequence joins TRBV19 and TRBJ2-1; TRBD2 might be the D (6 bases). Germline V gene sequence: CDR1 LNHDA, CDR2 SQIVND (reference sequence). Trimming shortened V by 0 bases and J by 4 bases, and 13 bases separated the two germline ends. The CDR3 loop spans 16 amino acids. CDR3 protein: CASSIDRGAGYNEQFF. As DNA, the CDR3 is TGTGCCAGTAGTATAGATCGGGGCGCGGGATACAATGAGCAGTTCTTC.

Written as DNA, the CDR3 is TGTGCCAGTAGCGCCGGGGGCTACGAGCAGTACTTC. Encoded protein: CASSAGGYEQYF. This rearrangement joins TRBV19 to TRBJ2-7; tentatively, D is TRBD2 (6 bases). Germline loops: CDR1 LNHDA, CDR2 SQIVND (reference sequence). Trimming removed 6 bases at V and 3 bases at J, with 9 bases between. The CDR3 length is 12 residues.

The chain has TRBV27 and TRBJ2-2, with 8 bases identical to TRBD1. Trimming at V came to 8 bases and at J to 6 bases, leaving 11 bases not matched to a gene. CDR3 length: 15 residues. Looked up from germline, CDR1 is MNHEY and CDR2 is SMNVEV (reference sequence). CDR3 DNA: TGTGCCAGCCTTGGGACAGGAGGTATGGCCGGGGAGCTGTTTTTT. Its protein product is CASLGTGGMAGELFF.

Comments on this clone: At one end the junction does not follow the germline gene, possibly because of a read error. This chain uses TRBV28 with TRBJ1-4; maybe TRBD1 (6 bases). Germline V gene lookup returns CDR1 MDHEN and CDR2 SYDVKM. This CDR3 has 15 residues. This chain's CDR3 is CASSPYRVLNEKLLF. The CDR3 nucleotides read TGTGCCAGCAGTCCGTACAGGGTCCTTAATGAAAAACTGCTTTTT.

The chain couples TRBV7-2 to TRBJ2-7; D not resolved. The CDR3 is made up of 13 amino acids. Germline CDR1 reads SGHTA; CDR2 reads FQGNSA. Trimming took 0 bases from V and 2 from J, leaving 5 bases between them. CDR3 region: CASSLARAYEQYF. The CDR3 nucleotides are TGTGCCAGCAGCTTAGCGAGAGCCTACGAGCAGTACTTC.

Here the CDR3 DNA reads TGCGCCAGCAGCCAAGATGGGACAGCTAGCTCCTACAATGAGCAGTTCTTC. This translates into CASSQDGTASSYNEQFF. The genes are TRBV4-3 and TRBJ2-1, with 7 bases that match TRBD1. There are 17 residues in the CDR3. V trimming: 0 bases; J trimming: 0 bases; junction bases outside the gene matches: 5. CDR1 is LGHNA and CDR2 is YSLEER in the germline V gene.

The CDR3 is CASSQDWATYEQYF. CDR3 DNA sequence: TGTGCCAGCAGCCAAGACTGGGCCACCTACGAGCAGTACTTC. The J gene is TRBJ2-7, the V gene TRBV4-2; D is undetermined. This CDR3 has 14 residues. Trimming removed 0 bases from V and 2 bases from J, with 8 bases in between. Germline loops: CDR1 LGHNA, CDR2 YNFKEQ.

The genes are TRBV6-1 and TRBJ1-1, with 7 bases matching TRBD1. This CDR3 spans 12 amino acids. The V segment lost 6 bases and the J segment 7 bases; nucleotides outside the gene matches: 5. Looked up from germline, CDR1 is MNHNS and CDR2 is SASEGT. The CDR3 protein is CASSPRQGEAFF. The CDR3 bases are TGTGCCAGCAGCCCACGACAGGGTGAAGCTTTCTTT.

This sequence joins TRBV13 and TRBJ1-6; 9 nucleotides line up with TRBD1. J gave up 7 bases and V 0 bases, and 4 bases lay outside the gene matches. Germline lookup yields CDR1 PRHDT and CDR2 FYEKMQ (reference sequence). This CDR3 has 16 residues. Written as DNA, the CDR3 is TGTGCCAGCAGCTTAGGAGTGGGACAGGGAAATTCACCCCTCCACTTT. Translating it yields CASSLGVGQGNSPLHF.

CDR3 region: CASSVGGGQPGTGELFF. The CDR3, as DNA: TGTGCCAGCAGCGTAGGAGGCGGGCAACCGGGAACCGGGGAGCTGTTTTTT. The genes are TRBV9 and TRBJ2-2; a possible D gene is TRBD2 (5 bases). This CDR3 comprises 17 residues. V lost 0 bases and J lost 5, with 17 bases in between. In germline, CDR1 is SGDLS, CDR2 YYNGEE.

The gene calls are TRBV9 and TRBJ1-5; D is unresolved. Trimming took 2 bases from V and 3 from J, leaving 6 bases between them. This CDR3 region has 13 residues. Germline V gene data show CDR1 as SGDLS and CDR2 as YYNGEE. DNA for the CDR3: TGTGCCAGCAGCGTGGGCTACAATCAGCCCCAGCATTTT. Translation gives CASSVGYNQPQHF.

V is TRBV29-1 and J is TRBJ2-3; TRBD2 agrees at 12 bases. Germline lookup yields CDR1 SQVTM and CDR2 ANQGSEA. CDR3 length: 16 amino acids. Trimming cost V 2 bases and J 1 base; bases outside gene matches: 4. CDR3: CSVEKTSGRRTDTQYF. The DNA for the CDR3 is TGCAGCGTTGAAAAAACTAGCGGGAGGCGCACAGATACGCAGTATTTT.

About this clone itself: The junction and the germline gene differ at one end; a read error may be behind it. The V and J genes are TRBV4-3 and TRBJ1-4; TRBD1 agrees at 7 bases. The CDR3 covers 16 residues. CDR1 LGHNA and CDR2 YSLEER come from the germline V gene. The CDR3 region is CASSQDPGTANEKLLF. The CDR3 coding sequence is TGCGCCAGCAGCCAAGATCCCGGGACAGCAAATGAAAAACTGCTTTTT.

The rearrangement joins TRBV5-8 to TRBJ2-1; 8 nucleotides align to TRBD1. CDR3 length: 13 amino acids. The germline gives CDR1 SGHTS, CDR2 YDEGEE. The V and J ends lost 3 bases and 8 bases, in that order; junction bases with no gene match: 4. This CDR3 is CASSSDRADEQFF. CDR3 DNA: TGTGCCAGCAGCTCGGACAGGGCCGATGAGCAGTTCTTC.

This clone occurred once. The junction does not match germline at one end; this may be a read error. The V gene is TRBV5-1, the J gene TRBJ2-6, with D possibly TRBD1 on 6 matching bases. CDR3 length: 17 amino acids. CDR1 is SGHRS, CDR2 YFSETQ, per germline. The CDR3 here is CASSLTGSISGANVLTF. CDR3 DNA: TGCGCTAGCAGCTTGACAGGTTCCATCTCTGGGGCCAACGTCCTGACTTTC.

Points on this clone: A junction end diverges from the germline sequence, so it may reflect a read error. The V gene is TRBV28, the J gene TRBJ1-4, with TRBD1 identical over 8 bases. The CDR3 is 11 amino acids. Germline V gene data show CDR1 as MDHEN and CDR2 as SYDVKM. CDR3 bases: TGTGCCAGCAGTTACGGGACAGGAACGGTTTTT. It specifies CASSYGTGTVF.